The T cell receptor (beta chain) under discussion was sequenced for a study of identical twins. Germline CDR1 reads KGHDR; CDR2 reads SFDVKD. CDR3 length equals 13 residues. Trimming left V 8 bases short and J 5 bases short, with 13 bases between. In its sample, this clonotype was seen many times. Its antigen is as yet unknown. Template switching created a universal primer site, and the cDNA included unique molecular identifiers. MiXCR, run by TCRdb on the 5' RACE reads, gives a single entry per CDR3 protein. The sample carries 690,000 or so distinct CDR3 sequences, around 6% recorded once. Notes on the study in general: Abundant cord blood beta clonotypes carried fewer insertions; memory repertoires showed none. It was possible that invariant MAIT and iNKT cells partly confounded the zero-insertion analyses. Cross-sectional statistical analysis, not tracking of the same donors, underpinned the conclusions.

The TCR was taken from a man between 18 and 29 years old in good health. The source material was naive T cells sorted from blood. The chain is built from TRBV24-1 and TRBJ2-3, with D perhaps matching TRBD2 (5 bases). The CDR3 coding sequence is TGTGCCACCATGGAACTAGAGGGAGATACGCAGTATTTT. It codes for CATMELEGDTQYF.